This paragraph covers one T cell receptor (beta chain) sequence. This entry belongs to a study of blood T cell repertoires in COVID-19. Whole-study context: The United States, Italy and Spain provided the acute and convalescent COVID-19 samples. T cells, B-cell-depleted T cells, or PBMCs supplied cDNA or gDNA.

The ends were cut back, 6 bases at V and 3 bases at J, with 17 bases in the middle. The germline V gene encodes CDR1 SGHKS and CDR2 YYEKEE (reference sequence). The CDR3 totals 15 residues. In the authors' methods: Reference gene primer amplification yielded estimated nucleated cell counts. Measured with immunoSEQ multiplex PCR; TCRdb has only the in-frame clones, and not every one. The DNA gave D and trimming, while V, J and clone size come from that table. The profile covers roughly 360,000 clones, with about 80% appearing a single time and more than 1% taken by the ten largest. The sequence came from a human donor with acute or convalescent COVID-19. The donor label of this sample is uncertain. The sample consisted of peripheral blood. The J gene is TRBJ2-3, the V gene TRBV5-5, with a tentative D call TRBD1 (6 bases). CDR3 residues: CASTPRQGRTDTQYF. CDR3 coding DNA: TGTGCCAGCACCCCTAGGCAGGGGAGAACAGATACGCAGTATTTT.